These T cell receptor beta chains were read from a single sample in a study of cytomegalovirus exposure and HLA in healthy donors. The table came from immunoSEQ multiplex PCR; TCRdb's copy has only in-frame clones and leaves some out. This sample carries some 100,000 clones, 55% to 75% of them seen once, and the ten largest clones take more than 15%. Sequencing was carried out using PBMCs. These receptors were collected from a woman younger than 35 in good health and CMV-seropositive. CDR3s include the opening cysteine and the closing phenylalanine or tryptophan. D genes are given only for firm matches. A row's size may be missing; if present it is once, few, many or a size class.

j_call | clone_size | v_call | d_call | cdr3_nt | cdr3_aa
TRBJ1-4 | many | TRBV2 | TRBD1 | TGTGCCAGCAGCATGGAGACAGGGCCCAATGAAAAACTGTTTTTT | CASSMETGPNEKLFF
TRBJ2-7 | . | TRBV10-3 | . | TGTGCCATCAGTGAGTCCGAGGTGGGGGGGCGGTCCTACGAGCAGTACTTC | CAISESEVGGRSYEQYF
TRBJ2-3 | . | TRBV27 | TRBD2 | TGTGCCAGCACCGTAGCGGGGGGGGTAGATACGCAGTATTTT | CASTVAGGVDTQYF
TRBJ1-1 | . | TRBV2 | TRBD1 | TGTGCCAGCAGTGCGGACAGGGCTGGTGAAGCTTTCTTT | CASSADRAGEAFF
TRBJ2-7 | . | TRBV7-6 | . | TGTGCCAGCAGCGAACTAGCAGGCCTTCGTCTACCTGGGCAGTACTTC | CASSELAGLRLPGQYF
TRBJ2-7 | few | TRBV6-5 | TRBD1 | TGTGCCAGCAGTTCAGCCGGGACAGGGGACTACGAGCAGTACTTC | CASSSAGTGDYEQYF
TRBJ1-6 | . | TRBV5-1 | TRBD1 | TGCGCCAGCAGCGAAGGACAGGGGGATTCACCCCTCCACTTT | CASSEGQGDSPLHF
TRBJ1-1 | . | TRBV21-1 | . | TGTGCCAGCAGCCCTTGGACAGGGTTGAACACTGAAGCTTTCTTT | CASSPWTGLNTEAFF
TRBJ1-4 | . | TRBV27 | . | TGTGCCAGCAGCCAAGGGCAGGGGCGATATGAAAAACTGTTTTTT | CASSQGQGRYEKLFF
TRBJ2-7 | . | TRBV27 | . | TGTGCCAGCAGTTTTGCGGGACAGTTAACCTACGAGCAGTACTTC | CASSFAGQLTYEQYF
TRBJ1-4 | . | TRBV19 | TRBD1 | TGTGCCAGTAGTATAATCGGGACAGGGGGCCCGGGGGAAAAACTGTTTTTT | CASSIIGTGGPGEKLFF
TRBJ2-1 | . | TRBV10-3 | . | TGTGCCATCAGTGATGGGGGCCGCTCCTACAATGAGCAGTTCTTC | CAISDGGRSYNEQFF
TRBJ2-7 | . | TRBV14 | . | TGTGCCAGCGGCCGTGCCAGCGAGCAGTACTTC | CASGRASEQYF
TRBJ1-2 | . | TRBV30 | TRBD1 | TGTGCCTGGGAGACAGGGGGGGGTGCTCGAGGCTACACCTTC | CAWETGGGARGYTF
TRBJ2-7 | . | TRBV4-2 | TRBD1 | TGTGCCAGCAGCCAAGAAGAATCGGGACAGATATACGAGCAGTACTTC | CASSQEESGQIYEQYF
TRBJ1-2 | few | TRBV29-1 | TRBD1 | TGCAGCGTTGGACGGACAGGGGATAACTATGGCTACACCTTC | CSVGRTGDNYGYTF
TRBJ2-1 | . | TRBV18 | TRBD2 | TGTGCCAGCTCACCAGGGCTAGCGGGGGCCGAGCAGTTCTTC | CASSPGLAGAEQFF
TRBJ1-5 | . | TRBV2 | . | TGTGCCTCAAGGGGTGCCCACTATAGCAATCAGCCCCAGCATTTT | CASRGAHYSNQPQHF